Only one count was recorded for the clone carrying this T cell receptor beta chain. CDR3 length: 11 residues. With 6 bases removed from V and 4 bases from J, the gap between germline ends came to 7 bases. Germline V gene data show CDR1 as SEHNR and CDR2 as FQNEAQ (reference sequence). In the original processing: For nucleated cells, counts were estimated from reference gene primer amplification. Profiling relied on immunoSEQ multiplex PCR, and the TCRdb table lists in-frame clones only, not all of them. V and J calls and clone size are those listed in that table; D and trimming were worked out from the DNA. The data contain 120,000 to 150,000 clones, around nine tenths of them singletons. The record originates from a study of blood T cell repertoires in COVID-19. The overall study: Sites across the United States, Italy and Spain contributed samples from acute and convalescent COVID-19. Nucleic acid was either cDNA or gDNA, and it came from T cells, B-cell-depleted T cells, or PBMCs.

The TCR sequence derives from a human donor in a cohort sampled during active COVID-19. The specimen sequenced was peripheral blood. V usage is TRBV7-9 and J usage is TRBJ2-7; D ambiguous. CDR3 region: CASSPRYEQYF. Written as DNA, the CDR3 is TGTGCCAGCAGTCCTAGGTACGAGCAGTACTTC. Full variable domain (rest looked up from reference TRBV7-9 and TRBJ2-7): DTGVSQNPRHKITKRGQNVTFRCDPISEHNRLYWYRQTLGQGPEFLTYFQNEAQLEKSRLLSDRFSAERPKGSFSTLEIQRTEQGDSAMYLCASSPRYEQYFGPGTRLTVT.